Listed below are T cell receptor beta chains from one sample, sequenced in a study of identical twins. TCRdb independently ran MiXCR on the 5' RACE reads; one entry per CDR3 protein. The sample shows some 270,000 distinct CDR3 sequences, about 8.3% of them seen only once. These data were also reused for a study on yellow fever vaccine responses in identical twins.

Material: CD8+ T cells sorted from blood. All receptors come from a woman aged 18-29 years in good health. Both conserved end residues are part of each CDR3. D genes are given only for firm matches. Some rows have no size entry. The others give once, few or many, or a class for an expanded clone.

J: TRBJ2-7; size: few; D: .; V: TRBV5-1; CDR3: CASSSRGPDYEQYF; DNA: TGCGCCAGCAGCTCCCGGGGACCCGACTACGAGCAGTACTTC
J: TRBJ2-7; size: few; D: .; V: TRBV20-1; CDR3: CSARDFQGISHEQYF; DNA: TGCAGTGCTAGAGATTTTCAGGGGATTAGTCACGAGCAGTACTTC
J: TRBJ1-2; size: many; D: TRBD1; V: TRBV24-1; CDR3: CATSGTGSGGYTF; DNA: TGTGCCACCAGTGGGACAGGGTCAGGAGGCTACACCTTC
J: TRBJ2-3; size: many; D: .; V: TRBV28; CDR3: CASSPINTDTQYF; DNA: TGTGCCAGCAGCCCGATTAACACAGATACGCAGTATTTT
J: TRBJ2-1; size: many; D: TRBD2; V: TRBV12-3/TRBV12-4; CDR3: CASSIAGGSNEQFF; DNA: TGTGCCAGCAGCATAGCGGGGGGGTCGAATGAGCAGTTCTTC
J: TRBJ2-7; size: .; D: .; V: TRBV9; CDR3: CASSVEGQGGDEQYF; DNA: TGTGCCAGCAGCGTAGAAGGACAGGGAGGGGACGAGCAGTACTTC
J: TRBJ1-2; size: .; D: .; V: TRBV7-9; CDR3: CASSLADRLYGYTF; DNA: TGTGCCAGCAGCTTAGCGGACAGACTCTATGGCTACACCTTC
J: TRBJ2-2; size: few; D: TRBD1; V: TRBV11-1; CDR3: CASSNPGTGGRVTGELFF; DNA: TGTGCCAGCAGCAATCCCGGGACAGGGGGCAGAGTCACCGGGGAGCTGTTTTTT
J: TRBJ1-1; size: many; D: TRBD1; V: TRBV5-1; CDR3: CASSLVQGPLINTEAFF; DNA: TGCGCCAGCAGCTTGGTACAGGGGCCCCTAATCAACACTGAAGCTTTCTTT
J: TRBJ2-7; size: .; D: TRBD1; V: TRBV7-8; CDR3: CASSPRQGPSYEQYF; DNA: TGTGCCAGCAGCCCCCGACAGGGGCCGTCCTACGAGCAGTACTTC
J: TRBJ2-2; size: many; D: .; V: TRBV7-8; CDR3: CASSSATRDIYTGELFF; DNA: TGTGCCAGCAGCTCCGCTACAAGGGACATATACACCGGGGAGCTGTTTTTT
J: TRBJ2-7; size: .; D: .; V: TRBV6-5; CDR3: CASSYMGTSYEQYF; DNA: TGTGCCAGCAGTTATATGGGCACCTCCTACGAGCAGTACTTC
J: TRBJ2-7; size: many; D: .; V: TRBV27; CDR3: CASRGFSGLGGEQYF; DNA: TGTGCCAGCAGGGGGTTCTCCGGATTAGGTGGCGAGCAGTACTTC
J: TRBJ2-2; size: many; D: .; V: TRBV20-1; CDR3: CSARDYRTSVPGELFF; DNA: TGCAGTGCTAGAGATTATAGGACGAGCGTCCCCGGGGAGCTGTTTTTT
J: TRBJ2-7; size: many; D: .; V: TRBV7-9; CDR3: CAIGGSSYEQYF; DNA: TGTGCCATAGGAGGGAGCTCCTACGAGCAGTACTTC
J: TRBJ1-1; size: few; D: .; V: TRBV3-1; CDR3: CASSQTVNTEAFF; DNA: TGTGCCAGCAGCCAGACGGTGAACACTGAAGCTTTCTTT
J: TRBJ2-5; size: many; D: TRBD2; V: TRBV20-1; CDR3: CSASQRGVQETQYF; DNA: TGCAGTGCTAGTCAGCGGGGGGTCCAAGAGACCCAGTACTTC
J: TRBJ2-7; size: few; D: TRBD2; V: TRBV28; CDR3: CASSLGLAGVEQYF; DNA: TGTGCCAGCAGTCTCGGGCTAGCGGGAGTCGAGCAGTACTTC
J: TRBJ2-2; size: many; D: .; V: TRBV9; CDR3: CASSGGPPDAGELFF; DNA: TGTGCCAGCAGCGGGGGGCCGCCCGACGCCGGGGAGCTGTTTTTT
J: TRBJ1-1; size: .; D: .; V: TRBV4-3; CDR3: CASSQDALGSVEAFF; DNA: TGCGCCAGCAGCCAAGACGCTTTGGGGTCCGTTGAAGCTTTCTTT
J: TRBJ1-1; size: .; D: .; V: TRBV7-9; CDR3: CASSGLGGYTEAFF; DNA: TGTGCCAGCAGCGGACTTGGGGGGTACACTGAAGCTTTCTTT
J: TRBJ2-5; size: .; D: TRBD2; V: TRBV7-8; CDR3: CASIELAGNFAETQYF; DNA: TGTGCCAGCATCGAACTAGCGGGAAATTTTGCAGAGACCCAGTACTTC
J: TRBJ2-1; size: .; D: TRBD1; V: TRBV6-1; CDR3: CASSPDRATYNEQFF; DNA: TGTGCCAGCAGCCCGGACAGGGCCACCTACAATGAGCAGTTCTTC
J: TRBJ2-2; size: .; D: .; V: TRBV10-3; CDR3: CAISDWQFGELFF; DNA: TGTGCCATCAGTGATTGGCAGTTCGGGGAGCTGTTTTTT
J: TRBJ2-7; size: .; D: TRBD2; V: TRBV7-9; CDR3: CASSLNKVAGRYEQYF; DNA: TGTGCCAGCAGCTTAAATAAGGTAGCGGGAAGGTACGAGCAGTACTTC
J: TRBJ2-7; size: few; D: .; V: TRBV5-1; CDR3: CASSAFSGYEQYF; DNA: TGCGCCAGCAGCGCCTTTAGCGGCTACGAGCAGTACTTC
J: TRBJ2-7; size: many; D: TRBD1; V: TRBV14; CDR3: CASSPGQDYEQYF; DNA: TGTGCCAGCAGCCCTGGACAGGACTACGAGCAGTACTTC
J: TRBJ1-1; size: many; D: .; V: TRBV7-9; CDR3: CASSLEGVNTEAFF; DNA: TGTGCCAGCAGCTTAGAAGGGGTGAACACTGAAGCTTTCTTT
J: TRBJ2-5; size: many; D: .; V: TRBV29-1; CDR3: CSAPYQETQYF; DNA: TGCAGCGCCCCGTACCAAGAGACCCAGTACTTC
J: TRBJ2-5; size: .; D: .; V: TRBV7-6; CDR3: CASSSIGVQETQYF; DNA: TGTGCCAGCAGCTCGATCGGGGTTCAAGAGACCCAGTACTTC
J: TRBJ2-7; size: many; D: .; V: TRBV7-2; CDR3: CASSLGFSEQYF; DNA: TGTGCCAGCAGCTTGGGTTTTAGCGAGCAGTACTTC
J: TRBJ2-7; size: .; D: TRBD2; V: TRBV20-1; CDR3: CSARSLAESYEQYF; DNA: TGCAGTGCTAGATCCCTAGCGGAGAGCTACGAGCAGTACTTC
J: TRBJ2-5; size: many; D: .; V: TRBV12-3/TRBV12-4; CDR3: CASSRGTGGETQYF; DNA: TGTGCCAGCAGTCGTGGGACTGGTGGGGAGACCCAGTACTTC
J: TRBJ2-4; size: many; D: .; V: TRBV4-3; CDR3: CASSQALRNIQYF; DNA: TGCGCCAGCAGCCAAGCGTTGCGGAACATTCAGTACTTC
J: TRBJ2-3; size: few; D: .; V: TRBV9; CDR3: CASSAVRASDTQYF; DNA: TGTGCCAGCAGCGCCGTCCGAGCTTCAGATACGCAGTATTTT
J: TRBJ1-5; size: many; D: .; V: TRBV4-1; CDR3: CASSQVARPREPQHF; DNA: TGCGCCAGCAGCCAAGTGGCCCGTCCGAGGGAGCCCCAGCATTTT
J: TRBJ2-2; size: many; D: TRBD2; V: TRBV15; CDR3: CATSRDLILAGNTGELFF; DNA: TGTGCCACCAGCAGAGATCTAATACTAGCGGGGAACACCGGGGAGCTGTTTTTT
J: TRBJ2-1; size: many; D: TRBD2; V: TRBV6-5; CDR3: CASSYRTSGPPEQFF; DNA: TGTGCCAGCAGTTACCGGACTAGCGGACCTCCGGAGCAGTTCTTC
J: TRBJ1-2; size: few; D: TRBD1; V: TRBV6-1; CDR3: CASEIRDRDYGYTF; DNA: TGTGCCAGCGAAATCCGGGACAGAGACTATGGCTACACCTTC
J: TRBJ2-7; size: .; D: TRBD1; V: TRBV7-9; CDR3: CASSSGTGAGYEQYF; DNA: TGTGCCAGCAGTTCCGGGACAGGGGCCGGTTACGAGCAGTACTTC
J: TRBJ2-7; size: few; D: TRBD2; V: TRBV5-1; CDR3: CASSTLAGERAYEQYF; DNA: TGCGCCAGCAGCACCCTAGCGGGTGAGAGAGCCTACGAGCAGTACTTC
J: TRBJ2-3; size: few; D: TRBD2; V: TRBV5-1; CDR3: CASSSKRGGSADTQYF; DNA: TGCGCCAGCAGCTCAAAGCGGGGGGGCTCGGCAGATACGCAGTATTTT